These T cell receptor beta chains were read from a single sample in a study of T cells expressing NK-cell markers. TCRdb reworked the 5' RACE reads into one entry per CDR3 protein, no DNA. The sample table sets out under 600,000 distinct CDR3 sequences. Sequenced sample: blood T cells: a sorted CD56 or NKG2C T cell subset, CD4+ or CD8+ T cells, or bulk PBMC T cells (not recorded which). These receptors were collected from a woman between 50 and 59 years old in good health. CDR3s include the opening cysteine and the closing phenylalanine or tryptophan.

>TRBJ2-1|TRBV20-1
CSARAPRAGGLMYNEQFF
>TRBJ2-7|TRBV2
CASSEARGGTGFKDEQYF
>TRBJ2-5|TRBV15
CATSRDDTQETQYF
>TRBJ1-4|TRBV11-2
CASSSGKAEKLFF
>TRBJ2-1|TRBV18
CASSPRESYGDEQFF
>TRBJ2-6|TRBV6-6
CASSWGPSGANVLTF
>TRBJ2-1|TRBV6-6
CASSTREGPKSEQFF
>TRBJ1-2|TRBV12-3/TRBV12-4
CASSLSLNGYTF
>TRBJ2-3|TRBV20-1
CRPLGYAPDTQYF
>TRBJ2-3|TRBV10-2
CASSESRGRGTDTQYF
>TRBJ2-4|TRBV12-3/TRBV12-4
CASNFGQGNIQYF
>TRBJ2-2|TRBV7-9
CASSRQGGSGELFF
>TRBJ1-1|TRBV28
CASRGRPEAFF
>TRBJ1-1|TRBV6-2/TRBV6-3
CASSYVRVNTEAFF
>TRBJ2-2|TRBV11-3
CASSLRLVAFAGELFF
>TRBJ2-1|TRBV24-1
CATGTGAANEQFF
>TRBJ2-2|TRBV29-1
CSVADREAGELFF
>TRBJ2-3|TRBV5-1
CASSGRDRVTDTQYF
>TRBJ1-3|TRBV6-6
CASSPPPDRDTIYF
>TRBJ2-2|TRBV9
CASSAIQGYDTGELFF
>TRBJ2-1|TRBV11-2
CASSLDGTSGRDEQFF
>TRBJ1-1|TRBV9
CASSTGTVLNTEAFF
>TRBJ1-4|TRBV4-1
CASGDQVVEKLFF
>TRBJ2-1|TRBV12-3/TRBV12-4
CASSVQQGEGDEQFF
>TRBJ2-5|TRBV6-2/TRBV6-3
CASSYSIQREYQETQYF
>TRBJ1-1|TRBV29-1
CSVAGTRSAEAFF
>TRBJ2-5|TRBV5-6
CASSYTGSPGSQYF
>TRBJ1-6|TRBV11-2
CASSSGGSPLHF